This entry concerns a single TCR beta chain. The data were taken from a study of T cell clonotyping in hematopoietic cell transplantation. From germline, CDR1 is MGHDK and CDR2 SYGVNS. V lost 3 bases, J lost 4 bases, and 19 bases lay in between. The CDR3 extends over 16 amino acids. Clones were sequenced by immunoSEQ multiplex PCR, and TCRdb holds only the in-frame ones, with some missing. The repertoire includes some 26,000 clones, approximately 86% of them detected once, and less than 2% sits in the top ten. The time point was: recipient sample about 28 days before transplant, after cytoreduction. The material was peripheral blood mononuclear cells, obtained before stem cell transplant. The source is a man in his forties with acute myeloid leukemia. Some clones in this sample may be carry-over from other donors' samples. V gene TRBV25-1 combines with J gene TRBJ2-7, with TRBD2 as a possible D gene (5 bases). The CDR3 nucleotides read TGTGCCAGCAGTGATACCTACGGGAATAAAATTTACGAGCAGTACTTC. Translation gives CASSDTYGNKIYEQYF.